The clone carrying this TCR beta chain was found a few times. The antigen remains unidentified. One junction end disagrees with the germline gene, perhaps due to a read error. The data belong to a study of blood T cells in healthy people across ages. Overall study results and limits: Getting older went along with TCR beta diversity per million T cells dropping roughly linearly.

Alongside a J-beta primer mix, a sample-barcoded 5' primer served in a second PCR lasting about 7 to 11 cycles. In TCRdb, the 5' RACE reads were re-called with MiXCR into one record per CDR3 protein. The repertoire consists of about 1.7 million distinct CDR3 sequences, with 28% occurring once and the leading ten covering 6.5% to 8.5%. The CDR3 covers 16 residues. Germline V CDR1 and CDR2: DFQATT, SNEGSKA (reference sequence). The rearrangement links TRBV20-1 to TRBJ2-7, with D perhaps matching TRBD1 or TRBD2 (5 bases each). This TCR came from a woman under 40 in good health. The sequencing sample was made of blood. The CDR3 here is CSAREEVRGDIYGQYF. For the CDR3, the DNA is TGCAGTGCTAGAGAAGAGGTCCGGGGCGATATCTACGGGCAGTACTTC.